The present T cell receptor beta chain was sequenced within a study of cytotoxic CD8 clonotypes in ibrutinib-treated CLL. Across the whole study: Investigators reported roughly 25 partial and 2 complete responses; after median roughly 63 months, about 15 patients remained remitted and about 12 progressed.

The CDR3 is made up of 13 amino acids. Trimming removed 5 bases from V and 2 bases from J, with 10 bases in between. Germline V gene lookup returns CDR1 MNHEY and CDR2 SMNVEV (reference sequence). Study-wide results and limits: There were differences in sampling times between sustained-remission and progressing patients. Contraction or stability on treatment characterized the public clonotypes, which were uncommon.

Clones were read by immunoSEQ multiplex PCR, and TCRdb kept only the in-frame ones, dropping some. The sample lists more than 200,000 clones, 70% occurring once. This clone was detected a few times. Its matching antigen is unknown. This sequence was found in a human donor with chronic lymphocytic leukemia. Sequencing was performed on PBMCs, taken after 12 months of ibrutinib treatment. V and J are TRBV27 and TRBJ2-7; D is ambiguous. The CDR3 protein is CASSALGAYEQYF. Written as DNA, the CDR3 is TGTGCCAGCAGTGCCTTAGGCGCCTACGAGCAGTACTTC.